The next 31 T cell receptor beta chains were all read from a single sample in a study of blood T cells in healthy people across ages. A J-beta primer mix and a sample-barcoded 5' primer were used in a second PCR of roughly 7 to 12 cycles. TCRdb analysed the 5' RACE reads with MiXCR anew, one entry per CDR3 protein. Counted here are about 800,000 distinct CDR3 sequences, less than 60% occurring once; the ten biggest clones make up 18%. Sequenced sample: blood. Receptors originate from a man older than 75 in good health.

This clonotype has a single count. This chain connects TRBV20-1 to TRBJ2-7, with TRBD2 identical over 11 bases. The CDR3 covers 16 residues. The V gene's germline CDR1 is DFQATT and CDR2 SNEGSKA (reference sequence). Germline trimming cut 3 bases from V and 7 bases from J; bases unmatched to any gene: 14. The CDR3 region has the DNA TGCAGTGCTAGCGCTAGTCTAGCGGGAGGCTCGCATGAGCAGTACTTC. This codes for CSASASLAGGSHEQYF.

This clonotype was observed a handful of times. This chain uses TRBV2 with TRBJ2-7, with TRBD2 matching 10 bases. This CDR3 is built from 14 residues. Germline CDR1 SNHLY, CDR2 FYNNEI. V gave up 10 bases and J gave up 0 bases; unmatched junction bases: 6. The CDR3 here is CATSGTSVSYEQYF. CDR3 DNA: TGTGCCACCTCCGGGACTAGCGTCTCCTACGAGCAGTACTTC.

Many counts were recorded for this clonotype. This sequence joins TRBV12-5 and TRBJ2-3; D uncertain. Trimming pared 6 bases from V and 0 bases from J, leaving 7 bases between. The CDR3 has 13 residues. Germline-derived CDR1 and CDR2 are LGHNT and FRNRAP. The CDR3 DNA sequence: TGTGCTAGTGGCCTTCAGAGCACAGATACGCAGTATTTT. It codes for CASGLQSTDTQYF.

This chain connects TRBV28 to TRBJ2-1, with TRBD2 as a possible D gene (5 bases). Trimming took off 1 base at V and 7 bases at J, with 8 bases between the two ends. The CDR3 has 13 amino acids. Looked up from germline, CDR1 is MDHEN and CDR2 is SYDVKM. This CDR3 reads CASSLFGGNEQFF. CDR3 nucleotides: TGTGCCAGCAGTTTATTCGGCGGGAATGAGCAGTTCTTC.

For this clonotype: A much larger clone is a single base away; this may be a read error. V is TRBV12-3 or TRBV12-4 and J is TRBJ2-5; D tentatively fits TRBD1 or TRBD2 (5 bases each). V shed 7 bases and J shed 2 bases, with 11 bases lying between them. The CDR3 is 13 amino acids. The CDR3 protein is CASKPGPQETQYF. The CDR3 coding sequence is TGTGCCAGCAAACCGGGACCGCAAGAGACCCAGTACTTC.

This clonotype was seen only a few times. This sequence joins TRBV7-2 and TRBJ1-5; D unresolved. This CDR3 has 16 amino acids. Per germline, CDR1 SGHTA and CDR2 FQGNSA. Trimming left V 4 bases short and J 6 bases short, with 19 bases between. The DNA of the CDR3 is TGTGCCAGCAGCTCCACGTTAGGCGGATTGGGTCAGCCCCAGCATTTT. Amino acids: CASSSTLGGLGQPQHF.

This chain joins TRBV12-3 or TRBV12-4 and TRBJ2-7, with a possible D match to TRBD1 (6 bases). The CDR3 covers 14 residues. V shed 2 bases and J shed 6 bases, with 14 bases lying between them. CDR3: CASSLPYRDREQYF. CDR3 bases: TGTGCCAGCAGTTTACCCTACAGGGACCGCGAGCAGTACTTC.

V and J are TRBV7-9 and TRBJ2-3, with 7 bases lining up with TRBD1. The CDR3 runs 14 residues. In germline, CDR1 is SEHNR, CDR2 FQNEAQ (reference sequence). With V trimmed by 4 bases and J by 4 bases, 5 bases remained unmatched. The CDR3 loop is CASSSTGSPDTQYF. The CDR3 bases are TGTGCCAGCAGCTCGACAGGGTCTCCAGATACGCAGTATTTT.

This clonotype was counted a few times. The V gene is TRBV12-3 or TRBV12-4, the J gene TRBJ2-4; 9 nucleotides align to TRBD1. V lost 8 bases, J lost 4 bases, and 9 bases stayed unmatched. The CDR3 extends over 15 amino acids. The CDR3 DNA sequence: TGTGCCAGCCACAACTCCGGACAGGGGAAAAACATTCAGTACTTC. It translates to CASHNSGQGKNIQYF.

Here the CDR3 DNA reads TGTGCCAGCTCCGACCCCCTAGCCAAAAACATTCAGTACTTC. Protein sequence: CASSDPLAKNIQYF. The genes are TRBV11-2 and TRBJ2-4; D not certain. This CDR3 comprises 14 residues. The germline V gene has CDR1 SGHAT and CDR2 FQNNGV. The V gene lost 8 bases and the J gene lost 0 bases, with 11 bases spanning the gap.

V usage is TRBV12-3 or TRBV12-4 and J usage is TRBJ2-1; D unclear. The V gene lost 1 base and the J gene lost 10 bases, with 14 bases spanning the gap. This CDR3 spans 14 amino acids. CDR3 region: CASSLVEYSYEQFF. The DNA for the CDR3 is TGTGCCAGCAGTTTAGTGGAGTACTCCTACGAGCAGTTCTTC.

This clonotype was counted between two and nine times. V and J are TRBV10-3 and TRBJ2-7; the D gene is possibly TRBD1 (5 bases). This CDR3 has 14 residues. With 3 bases removed from V and 3 bases from J, the gap between germline ends came to 12 bases. Germline CDR1 reads ENHRY; CDR2 reads SYGVKD. The CDR3 sequence: CAISDGPQGYEQYF. CDR3 bases: TGTGCCATCAGTGATGGACCTCAGGGCTACGAGCAGTACTTC.

The J gene is TRBJ2-5, the V gene TRBV29-1; 10 nucleotides line up with TRBD2. Germline CDR1 SQVTM, CDR2 ANQGSEA. This CDR3 is 16 amino acids long. V lost 4 bases to trimming and J lost 4 bases; unmatched junction nucleotides: 12. As DNA, the CDR3 is TGCAGCGTTGTATTTCTCCAGCGGGAGGGCCGAGAGACCCAGTACTTC. This translates into CSVVFLQREGRETQYF.

V is TRBV20-1 and J is TRBJ1-5; TRBD1 agrees at 7 bases. The CDR3 runs 14 residues. Germline assignment: CDR1 DFQATT and CDR2 SNEGSKA (reference sequence). Trimming removed 5 bases from V and 4 bases from J; junction bases left unmatched: 8. The CDR3 spells CSAGRQGPNQPQHF. As DNA, the CDR3 is TGCAGTGCTGGACGACAGGGACCTAATCAGCCCCAGCATTTT.

The chain combines TRBV28 with TRBJ2-4; the match to TRBD2 covers 10 bases. TRBJ2-5 explains the end of the DNA better; the J call may be wrong. The CDR3 is made up of 16 amino acids. CDR1 is MDHEN and CDR2 is SYDVKM in the germline V gene. This CDR3 reads CASSSTSGAGKETQYF. CDR3 in DNA: TGTGCCAGCAGTTCAACTAGCGGGGCGGGAAAAGAGACCCAGTACTTC.

This clonotype was observed a handful of times. V is TRBV5-1 and J is TRBJ2-7; no reliable D call. Germline CDR1 and CDR2: SGHRS and YFSETQ. The V gene lost 4 bases and the J gene lost 0 bases, with 20 bases spanning the gap. This CDR3 contains 17 residues. In nucleotides, the CDR3 is TGCGCCAGCAGCCCATTGGCTGGGGAATTGGCCTCCTACGAGCAGTACTTC. This translates into CASSPLAGELASYEQYF.

This clonotype was counted a single time. Given a much more abundant clone one base away, this may be a read error. The rearrangement joins TRBV27 to TRBJ1-2, with D perhaps TRBD1 (5 bases). Germline V lookup: CDR1 MNHEY, CDR2 SMNVEV (reference sequence). The CDR3 sequence is 14 residues long. DNA for the CDR3: TGTGCCAGCAGTTTGGGGGGTCCGAACTGTGGCTACACCTTC. Its translation: CASSLGGPNCGYTF.

This clonotype was picked up a small number of times. V gene TRBV10-3 combines with J gene TRBJ2-7, with 11 bases matching TRBD1. J lost 2 bases, V lost 0 bases, and 0 bases had no gene match. The V gene's germline CDR1 is ENHRY and CDR2 SYGVKD. There are 15 residues in the CDR3. The CDR3 DNA reads TGTGCCATCAGTGAGTCGGGACAGGGGGCCTACGAGCAGTACTTC. It is translated as CAISESGQGAYEQYF.

This clonotype appeared once. This chain connects TRBV4-2 to TRBJ2-1; D remains unclear. Per the germline V gene, CDR1 is LGHNA and CDR2 is YNFKEQ. Trimming shortened V by 5 bases and J by 4 bases, and 15 bases separated the two germline ends. This CDR3 is 15 amino acids long. The CDR3 coding sequence is TGTGCCAGCAGCGTCACCGGTCCCGATTACAATGAGCAGTTCTTC. Its translation: CASSVTGPDYNEQFF.

The chain recombines TRBV30 with TRBJ1-5, with 9 bases that match TRBD1. Trimming removed 2 bases from V and 6 bases from J; junction bases left unmatched: 8. This CDR3 is 15 amino acids long. Germline CDR1 reads GTSNPN; CDR2 reads SVGIG (reference sequence). CDR3 nucleotides: TGTGCCTGGAGTTCGAATACAGGGGGCGGTCAGCCCCAGCATTTT. Translating gives CAWSSNTGGGQPQHF.

The chain employs TRBV20-1 and TRBJ2-5; the D gene is possibly TRBD1 (6 bases). The germline V gene encodes CDR1 DFQATT and CDR2 SNEGSKA (reference sequence). This CDR3 has 13 residues. V was trimmed by 4 bases and J by 3 bases, leaving 12 bases between them. In nucleotides, the CDR3 is TGCAGTGCTATATCGGACAGCAAAGAGACCCAGTACTTC. It specifies CSAISDSKETQYF.

This chain joins TRBV28 and TRBJ2-5, with 8 positions matching TRBD2. After removal of 6 bases from V and 11 bases from J, the junction contained 14 bases not matched to a gene. The CDR3 sequence is 14 residues long. Germline V gives CDR1 MDHEN, CDR2 SYDVKM. As DNA, the CDR3 is TGTGCCAGCAGCCGGGGGGGGTTGCTAGGGGAGCAGTACTTC. Translation: CASSRGGLLGEQYF. Full variable domain (rest looked up from reference TRBV28 and TRBJ2-5): DVKVTQSSRYLVKRTGEKVFLECVQDMDHENMFWYRQDPGLGLRLIYFSYDVKMKEKGDIPEGYSVSREKKERFSLILESASTNQTSMYLCASSRGGLLGEQYFGPGTRLLVL.

This rearrangement joins TRBV7-8 to TRBJ1-1; possibly TRBD1 for D (5 bases). This CDR3 is built from 15 residues. V lost 5 bases and J 1 base, leaving 14 bases between the germline ends. CDR1 and CDR2 from the germline V gene are SGHVS and FQNEAQ. CDR3 residues: CASSGTFERNTEAFF. The DNA of the CDR3 is TGTGCCAGCAGCGGGACGTTCGAGCGGAACACTGAAGCTTTCTTT.

There are a few counts of this clonotype. The J gene is TRBJ2-5, the V gene TRBV29-1; maybe TRBD2 (5 bases). Germline assignment: CDR1 SQVTM and CDR2 ANQGSEA. Between the trimmed V and J ends, which lost 3 bases and 5 bases, there was a span of 13 bases. The CDR3 is made up of 13 amino acids. Written as DNA, the CDR3 is TGCAGCGTTGATCCCCGGGGATCCGAGACCCAGTACTTC. Its translation is CSVDPRGSETQYF.

The genes are TRBV2 and TRBJ2-4; TRBD2 might be the D (6 bases). The CDR3 consists of 15 residues. CDR1 is SNHLY, CDR2 FYNNEI, per germline. Trimming removed 7 bases from V and 3 bases from J, with 16 bases in between. This chain's CDR3 is CASKGQGGGKNIQYF. The CDR3, as DNA: TGTGCCAGCAAGGGGCAGGGAGGTGGCAAAAACATTCAGTACTTC.

CDR3 bases: TGCGCCATCAGTCCAGGCGTAGTGAACAATGAGCAGTTCTTC. Translating gives CAISPGVVNNEQFF. The J gene is TRBJ2-1, the V gene TRBV5-1, with unresolved D. Trimming cost V 9 bases and J 5 bases, with 18 bases left between them. Germline assignment: CDR1 SGHRS and CDR2 YFSETQ. CDR3 length: 14 residues.

The chain carries TRBV7-9 and TRBJ2-4; D uncertain. CDR1 and CDR2 (germline): SEHNR, FQNEAQ (reference sequence). The CDR3 is made up of 14 amino acids. Trimming removed 1 base from V and 1 base from J, with 5 bases in between. The CDR3 here is CASSLDKAKNIQYF. In DNA form, the CDR3 reads TGTGCCAGCAGCTTAGATAAGGCCAAAAACATTCAGTACTTC.

This CDR3 reads CSARGAPSGSADTQYF. In DNA form, the CDR3 reads TGCAGTGCTAGGGGGGCTCCTAGCGGGAGTGCAGATACGCAGTATTTT. The chain joins TRBV20-1 to TRBJ2-3; TRBD2 aligns across 10 bases. The CDR3 is made up of 16 amino acids. CDR1 is DFQATT and CDR2 is SNEGSKA in the germline V gene (reference sequence). J gave up 4 bases and V 3 bases, and 10 bases lay outside the gene matches.

CDR3 DNA sequence: TGTGCCAGCAGCCACATACTAGCGGGAGTCCCCTCCTACAATGAGCAGTACTTC. Translated, it gives CASSHILAGVPSYNEQYF. The J gene is TRBJ2-7, the V gene TRBV4-2; 11 bases map to TRBD2. The CDR3 length is 18 residues. CDR1 is LGHNA and CDR2 is YNFKEQ in the germline V gene. V lost 3 bases and J lost 7; bases outside the gene matches: 17.

This clonotype was found a few times. The CDR3 protein is CASSLERLGAEAFF. The CDR3 nucleotides read TGCGCCAGCAGCCTGGAACGATTAGGCGCTGAAGCTTTCTTT. The rearrangement uses TRBV5-1 and TRBJ1-1; no definite D call. The CDR3 is 14 residues long. Germline V CDR1 and CDR2: SGHRS, YFSETQ. The germline V and J ends were trimmed by 4 bases and 6 bases, with 16 bases remaining between them.

Of note for this clonotype: At one end the junction does not follow the germline gene, possibly because of a read error. The chain has TRBV7-2 and TRBJ2-4, with TRBD2 as a possible D gene (5 bases). Gene TRBJ2-5 matches the end of the DNA better, so the J call may be wrong. Germline assignment: CDR1 SGHTA and CDR2 FQGNSA. This CDR3 is 15 amino acids long. The CDR3 sequence: CVSSLMSTGYETQYF. In DNA, the CDR3 is TGTGTCAGCAGCTTAATGTCCACGGGGTATGAGACCCAGTACTTC.